One and the same sample provided the 23 T cell receptor beta chains below, sequenced in a study of T cell responses to AZD1222 COVID-19 vaccine. TCRdb's copy holds only in-frame clones and misses some; the assay was immunoSEQ multiplex PCR. The sample shows about 140,000 clones, approximately 88% of them seen only once. Here the sequenced sample was peripheral blood, taken on day 0 of AZD1222 vaccination. The receptors come from an adult in good health.

The V call is TRBV7-3, the J call TRBJ2-3; D remains ambiguous. CDR1 is SGHTA, CDR2 FQGTGA, per germline. With 5 bases removed from V and 1 base from J, the gap between germline ends came to 13 bases. The CDR3 extends over 15 amino acids. CDR3 DNA sequence: TGTGCCAGCAGCCTTGCAAGGTGGGGCACAGATACGCAGTATTTT. Its translation is CASSLARWGTDTQYF.

This clone was picked up one time. The V gene is TRBV3-1 (or the pseudogene TRBV3-2), the J gene TRBJ1-1; unclear D gene. The V end lost 3 bases, the J end lost 0 bases, and 8 bases lay between the germline ends. The V gene's germline CDR1 is LGHDT and CDR2 YNNKEL (reference sequence). The CDR3 length is 14 residues. For the CDR3, the DNA is TGTGCCAGCAGCCACCGACGGCTGAACACTGAAGCTTTCTTT. Its protein product is CASSHRRLNTEAFF.

This chain joins TRBV6-2 or TRBV6-3 and TRBJ1-1; a possible D gene is TRBD1 (5 bases). Trimming pared 7 bases from V and 4 bases from J, leaving 13 bases between. Germline V lookup: CDR1 MNHEY, CDR2 SVGEGT. The length of the CDR3 is 13 residues. CDR3 nucleotide sequence: TGTGCCAGCACCCCCCGGGGGGGCACTGAAGCTTTCTTT. It specifies CASTPRGGTEAFF.

The CDR3 region is CASSVGSGSADTQYF. The CDR3 DNA sequence: TGTGCCAGCAGCGTAGGTAGCGGGAGTGCAGATACGCAGTATTTT. The chain uses TRBV9 and TRBJ2-3, with 9 positions matching TRBD2. Germline CDR1 SGDLS, CDR2 YYNGEE. The CDR3 runs to 15 residues. V lost 0 bases and J lost 4; bases outside the gene matches: 3.

The genes are TRBV3-1 (or the pseudogene TRBV3-2) and TRBJ1-3; 10 positions agree with TRBD1. CDR1 is LGHDT and CDR2 is YNNKEL in the germline V gene (reference sequence). Trimming cost V 4 bases and J 0 bases; bases outside gene matches: 6. The CDR3 sequence is 17 residues long. The DNA of the CDR3 is TGTGCCAGCAGCCGGGACAGGGGTTACCCCTCTGGAAACACCATATATTTT. It is translated as CASSRDRGYPSGNTIYF.

This chain uses TRBV29-1 with TRBJ1-1; D is unclear. Germline V CDR1 and CDR2: SQVTM, ANQGSEA. V lost 4 bases, J lost 1 base, and 10 bases lay in between. This CDR3 is built from 13 residues. Written as DNA, the CDR3 is TGCAGCGTTGTGGACCTCAGGAACACTGAAGCTTTCTTT. This gives the protein CSVVDLRNTEAFF. Based on the CDR3 plus reference TRBV29-1 and TRBJ1-1, the full variable domain is SAVISQKPSRDICQRGTSLTIQCQVDSQVTMMFWYRQQPGQSLTLIATANQGSEATYESGFVIDKFPISRPNLTFSTLTVSNMSPEDSSIYLCSVVDLRNTEAFFGQGTRLTVV.

The V call is TRBV6-5, the J call TRBJ2-2; 9 nucleotides line up with TRBD1. Germline trimming cut 6 bases from V and 6 bases from J; bases unmatched to any gene: 8. The CDR3 spans 15 residues. CDR1 is MNHEY and CDR2 is SVGAGI in the germline V gene. CDR3: CASRAGTGSPGELFF. As DNA, the CDR3 is TGTGCCAGCAGAGCCGGGACAGGGAGTCCCGGGGAGCTGTTTTTT.

The chain carries TRBV6-6 and TRBJ1-3; perhaps TRBD1 as D (5 bases). This CDR3 spans 13 amino acids. Trimming took 8 bases from V and 4 from J, leaving 12 bases between them. The germline CDR1 and CDR2 sequences are MNHNY and SVGAGI (reference sequence). CDR3 residues: CASVRDLGNTIYF. For the CDR3, the DNA is TGTGCCAGCGTTCGGGACTTAGGAAACACCATATATTTT.

The rearrangement uses TRBV7-8 and TRBJ2-7; no clear D gene. This CDR3 contains 13 residues. V dropped 2 bases and J dropped 0 bases, with 5 bases sitting between them. Germline-derived CDR1 and CDR2 are SGHVS and FQNEAQ. The CDR3, as DNA: TGTGCCAGCAGCTTACGAGGCTCCTACGAGCAGTACTTC. Translation: CASSLRGSYEQYF.

The chain couples TRBV10-3 to TRBJ1-1, with D uncertain. Germline-derived CDR1 and CDR2 are ENHRY and SYGVKD. The CDR3 extends over 11 amino acids. The V gene lost 3 bases and the J gene lost 11 bases, with 10 bases spanning the gap. This CDR3 reads CAISETSQAFF. Written as DNA, the CDR3 is TGTGCCATCAGTGAAACCAGCCAGGCTTTCTTT.

V gene TRBV28 combines with J gene TRBJ1-4; possibly TRBD1 for D (5 bases). The CDR3 loop spans 14 amino acids. The germline V gene has CDR1 MDHEN and CDR2 SYDVKM. V shed 2 bases and J shed 7 bases, with 11 bases lying between them. CDR3: CASSLGARIEKLFF. The CDR3 DNA follows: TGTGCCAGCAGTTTAGGGGCCCGGATTGAAAAACTGTTTTTT.

J is TRBJ2-4 and V is TRBV4-3; 11 positions agree with TRBD2. This CDR3 spans 15 amino acids. Losses at the gene ends were 3 bases for V and 7 bases for J; bases not matched to a gene: 5. Germline V gene lookup returns CDR1 LGHNA and CDR2 YSLEER. CDR3 region: CASSQRLAGPNIQYF. CDR3 bases: TGCGCCAGCAGCCAGAGACTAGCGGGACCCAACATTCAGTACTTC.

The chain carries TRBV7-8 and TRBJ2-7, with 11 nucleotides matching TRBD2. V gave up 2 bases and J gave up 1 base; unmatched junction bases: 1. Germline values: CDR1 SGHVS, CDR2 FQNEAQ. This CDR3 has 15 amino acids. In DNA, the CDR3 is TGTGCCAGCAGCTTAACTAGCGGGAGTTCCTACGAGCAGTACTTC. As protein: CASSLTSGSSYEQYF.

The CDR3 sequence is CASSLIPGRNTIYF. The CDR3 coding sequence is TGTGCCAGCAGCTTAATCCCCGGGAGAAACACCATATATTTT. The V gene is TRBV7-9, the J gene TRBJ1-3; D unresolved. This CDR3 contains 14 residues. Trimming cost V 2 bases and J 5 bases, with 10 bases left between them. Germline V gene data show CDR1 as SEHNR and CDR2 as FQNEAQ (reference sequence).

The chain joins TRBV18 to TRBJ1-2; D is uncertain. In germline, CDR1 is KGHSH, CDR2 LQKENI. With 7 bases removed from V and 1 base from J, the gap between germline ends came to 16 bases. The CDR3 has 15 amino acids. CDR3 nucleotide sequence: TGTGCCAGCTTCCGTAGCCCTCCTGATAACTATGGCTACACCTTC. This encodes CASFRSPPDNYGYTF.

The chain is built from TRBV4-1 and TRBJ1-3; D unclear. V lost 1 base, J lost 1 base, and 11 bases lay in between. Germline CDR1 reads MGHRA; CDR2 reads YSYEKL. The CDR3 extends over 16 amino acids. In DNA, the CDR3 is TGCGCCAGCAGCCAAGGTGGACGGCAGTCTGGAAACACCATATATTTT. Residues: CASSQGGRQSGNTIYF.

The chain uses TRBV7-3 and TRBJ2-2; D is ambiguous. The CDR3 is made up of 13 amino acids. The germline V gene has CDR1 SGHTA and CDR2 FQGTGA. V dropped 4 bases and J dropped 3 bases, with 6 bases sitting between them. CDR3 in amino acids: CASSSDYTGELFF. CDR3 nucleotides: TGTGCCAGCAGCTCCGATTACACCGGGGAGCTGTTTTTT.

By frequency in the sample, this clone is medium-sized (0.01 to 0.1%). The V and J genes are TRBV6-1 and TRBJ2-7; D might be TRBD1 (5 bases). CDR1 is MNHNS, CDR2 SASEGT, per germline. Trimming took off 8 bases at V and 4 bases at J, with 9 bases between the two ends. This CDR3 is 11 amino acids long. This CDR3 reads CASGRQYEQYF. The CDR3 region has the DNA TGTGCCAGCGGCAGACAGTACGAGCAGTACTTC.

J is TRBJ2-3 and V is TRBV6-5, with 7 bases matching TRBD2. The CDR3 runs 14 residues. Germline lookup yields CDR1 MNHEY and CDR2 SVGAGI. V lost 0 bases, J lost 3 bases, and 0 bases stayed unmatched. The CDR3 protein is CASSYSGGTDTQYF. The CDR3 DNA follows: TGTGCCAGCAGTTACTCGGGGGGGACAGATACGCAGTATTTT.

The V and J genes are TRBV7-8 and TRBJ1-3, with a weak D call TRBD1 (6 bases). Per germline, CDR1 SGHVS and CDR2 FQNEAQ. Trimming left V 1 base short and J 2 bases short, with 18 bases between. This CDR3 region has 18 residues. In DNA, the CDR3 is TGTGCCAGCAGCTTAGTTCCCTTACAGGGAAGGGCTGGAAACACCATATATTTT. Protein sequence: CASSLVPLQGRAGNTIYF.

CDR3: CAVSRNHNEQFF. The CDR3 DNA reads TGTGCCGTTTCACGGAATCACAATGAGCAGTTCTTC. The V call is TRBV12-3 or TRBV12-4, the J call TRBJ2-1; D uncertain. This CDR3 contains 12 residues. V was shortened by 11 bases and J by 5 bases, with 13 bases between the two germline ends.

The chain carries TRBV27 and TRBJ1-2, with 8 bases fitting TRBD1. The germline V gene encodes CDR1 MNHEY and CDR2 SMNVEV (reference sequence). The CDR3 extends over 15 amino acids. V dropped 6 bases and J dropped 2; count of bases not matched to a gene: 8. This CDR3 reads CASSPQGGENYGYTF. CDR3 nucleotides: TGTGCCAGCAGCCCACAGGGGGGGGAGAACTATGGCTACACCTTC.

This chain joins TRBV5-6 and TRBJ2-2, with D perhaps TRBD1 or TRBD2 (6 bases each). V dropped 1 base and J dropped 3 bases, with 13 bases sitting between them. Germline lookup yields CDR1 SGHDT and CDR2 YYEEEE. The CDR3 consists of 16 residues. As DNA, the CDR3 is TGTGCCAGCAGCTTGACCCCGGGGGCAGACACCGGGGAGCTGTTTTTT. Its protein is CASSLTPGADTGELFF.